Below, 10 T cell receptor beta chains from the same sample are listed, as sequenced in a study of shared clonotypes between healthy human individuals. Positive CCR7 selection of CD45RO-negative cells yielded the naive CD8 cells, and terminally differentiated effector memory CD45RA+ cells were excluded. Here immunoSEQ multiplex PCR was the method, and the copy in TCRdb shows in-frame clones only, minus some. Altogether over 2 million clones are present, around 96% being singletons, with the ten largest covering 0.9% to 1.3%. The specimen sequenced was naive CD8+ T cells sorted from blood. All receptors derive from a man in his late teens or twenties in good health.

The V and J genes are TRBV7-9 and TRBJ2-5; no reliable D call. Trimming removed 3 bases from V and 5 bases from J, with 13 bases in between. The CDR3 is 14 amino acids. CDR1 and CDR2 from the germline V gene are SEHNR and FQNEAQ (reference sequence). Here the CDR3 reads CASSFSIGPETQYF. The CDR3 DNA reads TGTGCCAGCAGCTTTAGCATAGGACCCGAGACCCAGTACTTC. The whole variable domain, remainder taken from reference TRBV7-9 and TRBJ2-5, is DTGVSQNPRHKITKRGQNVTFRCDPISEHNRLYWYRQTLGQGPEFLTYFQNEAQLEKSRLLSDRFSAERPKGSFSTLEIQRTEQGDSAMYLCASSFSIGPETQYFGPGTRLLVL.

Of note for this clone: Other DNA sequences of this sample code for an identical CDR3. The chain uses TRBV9 and TRBJ1-4; D perhaps matches TRBD1 (5 bases). V lost 3 bases to trimming and J lost 0 bases, with 9 bases between them. This CDR3 region has 15 residues. CDR1 is SGDLS, CDR2 YYNGEE, per germline. The CDR3 bases are TGTGCCAGCAGCGAAACAGGCGCAACTAATGAAAAACTGTTTTTT. This translates into CASSETGATNEKLFF.

The rearrangement links TRBV14 to TRBJ2-7, with D tentatively TRBD2 (5 bases). V shed 4 bases and J shed 3 bases, with 10 bases lying between them. Germline V lookup: CDR1 SGHDN, CDR2 FVKESK. The CDR3 consists of 13 residues. This CDR3 reads CASSPAAGYEQYF. The DNA for the CDR3 is TGTGCCAGCAGCCCCGCTGCGGGCTACGAGCAGTACTTC.

This chain uses TRBV10-3 with TRBJ1-1; 7 positions agree with TRBD1. The CDR3 is 15 amino acids. Germline V lookup: CDR1 ENHRY, CDR2 SYGVKD. J was trimmed by 4 bases and V by 6 bases; bases with no gene match: 11. In nucleotides, the CDR3 is TGTGCCATCAGCAGACAGGGTGGATCGGGCACTGAAGCTTTCTTT. Translating it yields CAISRQGGSGTEAFF.

V and J are TRBV5-4 and TRBJ1-5; no definite D call. Per the germline V gene, CDR1 is SGHNT and CDR2 is YYREEE (reference sequence). Trimming removed 0 bases from V and 5 bases from J, with 9 bases in between. The length of the CDR3 is 14 residues. DNA for the CDR3: TGTGCCAGCAGCTTGGACGGGTTCGATCAGCCCCAGCATTTT. This codes for CASSLDGFDQPQHF.

On this clone itself: The sample contains more than one DNA sequence encoding this CDR3. This chain links TRBV6-6 with TRBJ2-5, with D possibly matching TRBD2 (7 bases). CDR1 is MNHNY, CDR2 SVGAGI, per germline (reference sequence). Trimming shortened V by 0 bases and J by 5 bases, and 10 bases separated the two germline ends. This CDR3 region has 14 residues. DNA of the CDR3: TGTGCCAGCAGTTACTCGGGGGGGCAGGAGACCCAGTACTTC. Translating gives CASSYSGGQETQYF.

The genes are TRBV10-3 and TRBJ2-1; 8 nucleotides align to TRBD2. Unmatched junction bases numbered 6, after V lost 2 bases and J lost 6 bases. CDR3 length: 15 residues. Germline V CDR1 and CDR2: ENHRY, SYGVKD. The CDR3 DNA sequence: TGTGCCATCAGTGAGGAGAGCGGGGGAGGCAATGAGCAGTTCTTC. Amino acid sequence: CAISEESGGGNEQFF.

The V call is TRBV19, the J call TRBJ2-3, with D perhaps matching TRBD1 (5 bases). V was pared by 4 bases and J by 4 bases, with 9 bases between. This CDR3 is built from 13 residues. Germline lookup yields CDR1 LNHDA and CDR2 SQIVND (reference sequence). The CDR3 sequence is CASSTGFPDTQYF. The CDR3 nucleotides are TGTGCCAGTAGTACAGGGTTTCCAGATACGCAGTATTTT. Using reference TRBV19 and TRBJ2-3 for the parts outside the CDR3, the full variable domain is DGGITQSPKYLFRKEGQNVTLSCEQNLNHDAMYWYRQDPGQGLRLIYYSQIVNDFQKGDIAEGYSVSREKKESFPLTVTSAQKNPTAFYLCASSTGFPDTQYFGPGTRLTVL.

This rearrangement joins TRBV7-8 to TRBJ2-5; 9 bases match TRBD2. Per the germline V gene, CDR1 is SGHVS and CDR2 is FQNEAQ. After removal of 5 bases from V and 5 bases from J, the junction contained 3 bases not matched to a gene. The CDR3 consists of 13 residues. CDR3 in DNA: TGTGCCAGCAGCCCTAGCGGGACGGAGACCCAGTACTTC. Its translation is CASSPSGTETQYF.

V usage is TRBV6-1 and J usage is TRBJ2-3; unclear D gene. The V gene lost 8 bases and the J gene lost 0 bases, with 9 bases spanning the gap. There are 13 residues in the CDR3. From germline, CDR1 is MNHNS and CDR2 SASEGT. The CDR3 nucleotides are TGTGCCAGCGCCTCTTTAAGCACAGATACGCAGTATTTT. Protein product: CASASLSTDTQYF.